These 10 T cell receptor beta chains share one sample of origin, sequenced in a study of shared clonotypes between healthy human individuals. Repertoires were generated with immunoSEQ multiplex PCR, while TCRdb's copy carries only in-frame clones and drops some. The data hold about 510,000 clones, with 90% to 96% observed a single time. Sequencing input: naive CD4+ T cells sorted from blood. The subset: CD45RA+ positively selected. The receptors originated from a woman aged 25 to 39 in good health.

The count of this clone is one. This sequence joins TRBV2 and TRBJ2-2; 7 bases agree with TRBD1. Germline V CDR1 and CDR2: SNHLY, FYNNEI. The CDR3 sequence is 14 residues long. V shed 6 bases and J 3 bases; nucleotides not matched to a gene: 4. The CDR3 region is CASRDTGDTGELFF. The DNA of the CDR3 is TGTGCCAGCAGAGACACAGGGGACACCGGGGAGCTGTTTTTT.

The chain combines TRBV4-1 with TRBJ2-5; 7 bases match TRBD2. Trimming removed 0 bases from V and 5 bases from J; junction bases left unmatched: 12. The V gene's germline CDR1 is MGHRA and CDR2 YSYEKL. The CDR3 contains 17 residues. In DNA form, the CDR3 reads TGCGCCAGCAGCCAAGATCTTCCCGGGGGGTTAGGTGAGACCCAGTACTTC. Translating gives CASSQDLPGGLGETQYF.

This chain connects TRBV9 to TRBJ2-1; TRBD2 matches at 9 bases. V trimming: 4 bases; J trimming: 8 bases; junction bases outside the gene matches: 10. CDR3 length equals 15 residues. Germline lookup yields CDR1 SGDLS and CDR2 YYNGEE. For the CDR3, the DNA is TGTGCCAGCAGCAGGCTAGCGGGATTATCAGATGAGCAGTTCTTC. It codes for CASSRLAGLSDEQFF. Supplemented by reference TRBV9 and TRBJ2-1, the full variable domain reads DSGVTQTPKHLITATGQRVTLRCSPRSGDLSVYWYQQSLDQGLQFLIQYYNGEERAKGNILERFSAQQFPDLHSELNLSSLELGDSALYFCASSRLAGLSDEQFFGPGTRLTVL.

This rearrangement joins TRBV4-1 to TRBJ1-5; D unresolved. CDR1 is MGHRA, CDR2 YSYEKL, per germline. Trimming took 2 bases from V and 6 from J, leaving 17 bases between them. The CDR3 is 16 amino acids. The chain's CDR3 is CASSQKDGFESQPQHF. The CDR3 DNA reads TGCGCCAGCAGCCAAAAGGACGGATTTGAGAGTCAGCCCCAGCATTTT.

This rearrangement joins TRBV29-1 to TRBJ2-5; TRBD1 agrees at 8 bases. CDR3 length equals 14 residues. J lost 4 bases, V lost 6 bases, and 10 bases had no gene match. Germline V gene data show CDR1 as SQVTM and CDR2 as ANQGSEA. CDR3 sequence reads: CSVGVSGGLETQYF. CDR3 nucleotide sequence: TGCAGCGTAGGGGTGTCAGGGGGCTTAGAGACCCAGTACTTC. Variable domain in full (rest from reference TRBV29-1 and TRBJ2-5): SAVISQKPSRDICQRGTSLTIQCQVDSQVTMMFWYRQQPGQSLTLIATANQGSEATYESGFVIDKFPISRPNLTFSTLTVSNMSPEDSSIYLCSVGVSGGLETQYFGPGTRLLVL.

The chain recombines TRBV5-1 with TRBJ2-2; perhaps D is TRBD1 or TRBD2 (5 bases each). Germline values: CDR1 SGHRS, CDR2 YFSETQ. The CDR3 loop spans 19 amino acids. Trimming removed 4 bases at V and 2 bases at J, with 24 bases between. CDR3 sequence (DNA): TGCGCCAGCAGCCCTGGGGCGGGCCTCGGAAGAAGCAACACCGGGGAGCTGTTTTTT. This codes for CASSPGAGLGRSNTGELFF.

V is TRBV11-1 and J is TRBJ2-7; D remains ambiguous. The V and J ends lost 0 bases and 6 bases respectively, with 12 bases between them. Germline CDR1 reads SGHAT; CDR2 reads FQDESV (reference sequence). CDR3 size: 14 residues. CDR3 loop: CASSLANPSREQYF. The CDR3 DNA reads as TGTGCCAGCAGCTTAGCAAATCCGTCCCGCGAGCAGTACTTC.

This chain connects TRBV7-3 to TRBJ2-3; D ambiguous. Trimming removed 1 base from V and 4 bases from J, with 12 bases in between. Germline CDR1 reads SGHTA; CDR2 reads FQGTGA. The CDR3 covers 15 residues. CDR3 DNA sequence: TGTGCCAGCAGCTTAAACTTCGCCAGCGCAGATACGCAGTATTTT. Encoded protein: CASSLNFASADTQYF.

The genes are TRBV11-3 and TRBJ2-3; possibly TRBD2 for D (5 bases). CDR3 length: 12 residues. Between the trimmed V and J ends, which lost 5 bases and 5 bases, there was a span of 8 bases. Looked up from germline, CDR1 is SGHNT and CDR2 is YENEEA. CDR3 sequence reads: CASSRAGDTQYF. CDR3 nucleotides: TGTGCCAGCAGCAGGGCGGGAGATACGCAGTATTTT.

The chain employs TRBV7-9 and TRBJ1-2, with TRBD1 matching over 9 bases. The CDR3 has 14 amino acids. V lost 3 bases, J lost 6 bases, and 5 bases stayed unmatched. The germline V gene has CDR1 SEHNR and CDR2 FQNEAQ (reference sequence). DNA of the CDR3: TGTGCCAGCAGCTTCGGGACAGGGCCGGATGGCTACACCTTC. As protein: CASSFGTGPDGYTF.